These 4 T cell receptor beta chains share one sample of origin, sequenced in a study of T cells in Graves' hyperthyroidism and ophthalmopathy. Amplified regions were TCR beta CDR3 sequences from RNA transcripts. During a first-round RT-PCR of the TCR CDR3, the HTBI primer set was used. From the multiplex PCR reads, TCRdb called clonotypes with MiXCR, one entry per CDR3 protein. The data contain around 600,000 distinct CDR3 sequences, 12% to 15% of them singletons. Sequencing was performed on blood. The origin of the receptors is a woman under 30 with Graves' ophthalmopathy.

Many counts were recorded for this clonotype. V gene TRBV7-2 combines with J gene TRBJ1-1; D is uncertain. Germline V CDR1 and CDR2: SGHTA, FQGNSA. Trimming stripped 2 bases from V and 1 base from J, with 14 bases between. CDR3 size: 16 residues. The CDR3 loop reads CASSLRSGRGNTEAFF. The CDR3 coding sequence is TGTGCCAGCAGCTTAAGATCTGGCAGAGGGAACACTGAAGCTTTCTTT.

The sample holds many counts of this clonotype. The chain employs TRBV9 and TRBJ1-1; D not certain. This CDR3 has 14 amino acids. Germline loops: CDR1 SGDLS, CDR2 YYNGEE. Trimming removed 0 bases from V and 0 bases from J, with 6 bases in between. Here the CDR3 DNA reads TGTGCCAGCAGCGTAGCCGGCATGAACACTGAAGCTTTCTTT. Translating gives CASSVAGMNTEAFF.

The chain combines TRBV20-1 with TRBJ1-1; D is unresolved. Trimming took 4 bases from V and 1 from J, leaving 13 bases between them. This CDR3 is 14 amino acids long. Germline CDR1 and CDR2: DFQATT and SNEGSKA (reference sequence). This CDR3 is CSAIVDGANTEAFF. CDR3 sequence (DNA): TGCAGTGCTATCGTGGACGGAGCGAACACTGAAGCTTTCTTT.

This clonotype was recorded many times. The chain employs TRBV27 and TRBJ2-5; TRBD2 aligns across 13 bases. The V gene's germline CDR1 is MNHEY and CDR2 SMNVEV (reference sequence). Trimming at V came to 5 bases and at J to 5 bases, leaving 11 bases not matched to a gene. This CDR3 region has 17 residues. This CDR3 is CASSKTTSGRAWETQYF. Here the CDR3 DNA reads TGTGCCAGCAGTAAGACCACTAGCGGGAGGGCCTGGGAGACCCAGTACTTC.